These 22 T cell receptor beta chains share one sample of origin, sequenced in a study of T cells of healthy individuals. TCRdb processed the 5' RACE reads anew with MiXCR; each CDR3 protein has one entry. The data show 100,000 or so distinct CDR3 sequences, with under 20% seen just once and 6.2% held by the top ten. Receptors were obtained from a human donor in good health.

The chain carries TRBV28 and TRBJ2-3; perhaps TRBD2 as D (6 bases). Germline CDR1 and CDR2: MDHEN and SYDVKM. V was trimmed by 2 bases and J by 1 base, leaving 10 bases between them. This CDR3 region has 15 residues. In DNA, the CDR3 is TGTGCCAGCAGTTTACTCGGGGAGGGCACAGATACGCAGTATTTT. This translates into CASSLLGEGTDTQYF. Filled out from reference TRBV28 and TRBJ2-3, the complete variable domain reads DVKVTQSSRYLVKRTGEKVFLECVQDMDHENMFWYRQDPGLGLRLIYFSYDVKMKEKGDIPEGYSVSREKKERFSLILESASTNQTSMYLCASSLLGEGTDTQYFGPGTRLTVL.

The chain combines TRBV5-6 with TRBJ2-2; D call uncertain. The CDR3 is 15 residues long. Germline V lookup: CDR1 SGHDT, CDR2 YYEEEE. Deletions cut 0 bases from V and 2 bases from J, with 8 bases between. CDR3 coding DNA: TGTGCCAGCAGCTTGGAGAGTTTTAACACCGGGGAGCTGTTTTTT. The encoded protein is CASSLESFNTGELFF.

This clonotype was seen only a few times. This chain joins TRBV5-6 and TRBJ1-2, with 12 bases identical to TRBD1. CDR1 is SGHDT and CDR2 is YYEEEE in the germline V gene. Unmatched junction bases numbered 9, after V lost 4 bases and J lost 5 bases. The CDR3 sequence is 16 residues long. The CDR3 loop is CASSPWDRGQGYGYTF. The CDR3 nucleotides are TGTGCCAGCAGCCCTTGGGACAGGGGGCAGGGGTATGGCTACACCTTC.

This clonotype was observed a handful of times. The CDR3 region has the DNA TGTGCCAGCAGCTTGACTAGCGGGACCTACGAGCAGTACTTC. This codes for CASSLTSGTYEQYF. V usage is TRBV11-2 and J usage is TRBJ2-7; 11 bases match TRBD2. Per the germline V gene, CDR1 is SGHAT and CDR2 is FQNNGV. V was clipped by 3 bases and J by 2 bases; unmatched bases: 0. The CDR3 covers 14 residues.

This clonotype was counted many times. The chain couples TRBV29-1 to TRBJ2-1; D remains unclear. The length of the CDR3 is 10 residues. Germline assignment: CDR1 SQVTM and CDR2 ANQGSEA. With 3 bases removed from V and 6 bases from J, the gap between germline ends came to 3 bases. The DNA for the CDR3 is TGCAGCGTTGACACCAATGAGCAGTTCTTC. Translation: CSVDTNEQFF.

This sequence joins TRBV27 and TRBJ2-7; perhaps TRBD1 as D (5 bases). The CDR3 runs to 14 residues. V dropped 3 bases and J dropped 3 bases, with 12 bases sitting between them. Germline CDR1 reads MNHEY; CDR2 reads SMNVEV (reference sequence). The CDR3 DNA reads as TGTGCCAGCAGTTTCTACTCACAGGACTACGAGCAGTACTTC. Translating it yields CASSFYSQDYEQYF.

This clonotype occurred many times. The V call is TRBV20-1, the J call TRBJ2-3; either TRBD1 or TRBD2 may fit D (5 bases each). The CDR3 totals 14 residues. Trimming took 2 bases from V and 2 from J, leaving 11 bases between them. Germline CDR1 reads DFQATT; CDR2 reads SNEGSKA (reference sequence). The CDR3 DNA is TGCAGTGCTAGAAAAGGGACCTCCACAGATACGCAGTATTTT. This sequence encodes CSARKGTSTDTQYF.

This clonotype was seen a few times. This CDR3 is CAISEDNQPQHF. In DNA, the CDR3 is TGTGCCATCAGTGAGGACAATCAGCCCCAGCATTTT. This chain uses TRBV10-3 with TRBJ1-5; D not certain. The CDR3 has 12 residues. The ends were cut back, 2 bases at V and 3 bases at J, with 2 bases in the middle. CDR1 is ENHRY, CDR2 SYGVKD, per germline.

This rearrangement joins TRBV7-2 to TRBJ2-1; 7 bases line up with TRBD1. With 5 bases clipped from V and 4 bases from J, the junction kept 14 bases outside the gene matches. CDR3 size: 17 residues. CDR1 and CDR2 (germline): SGHTA, FQGNSA. CDR3 region: CASSTTGATQTYNEQFF. The DNA of the CDR3 is TGTGCCAGCAGCACAACAGGGGCAACTCAGACTTACAATGAGCAGTTCTTC.

This clonotype has ten or more counts. The V gene is TRBV6-1, the J gene TRBJ2-1, with 9 nucleotides matching TRBD2. The CDR3 length is 16 residues. Germline trimming cut 2 bases from V and 3 bases from J; bases unmatched to any gene: 5. Germline V gives CDR1 MNHNS, CDR2 SASEGT. CDR3 sequence: CASSEWERGVYNEQFF. In nucleotides, the CDR3 is TGTGCCAGCAGTGAATGGGAGCGGGGGGTCTACAATGAGCAGTTCTTC.

This clonotype was picked up a small number of times. J is TRBJ2-1 and V is TRBV7-3, with TRBD2 identical over 7 bases. After removal of 5 bases from V and 6 bases from J, the junction contained 7 bases not matched to a gene. Per the germline V gene, CDR1 is SGHTA and CDR2 is FQGTGA. This CDR3 has 14 amino acids. CDR3 residues: CASSPGTTSNEQFF. The CDR3 DNA reads as TGTGCCAGCAGCCCAGGGACTACCTCCAATGAGCAGTTCTTC.

The gene calls are TRBV7-3 and TRBJ1-6; D gene uncertain. Trimming took off 1 base at V and 11 bases at J, with 12 bases between the two ends. In germline, CDR1 is SGHTA, CDR2 FQGTGA. The CDR3 covers 14 residues. As DNA, the CDR3 is TGTGCCAGCAGCTTAATACCAGGCGGGACACCCCTCCACTTT. Encoded protein: CASSLIPGGTPLHF.

CDR3 in amino acids: CSVEVLTPSTDTQYF. In nucleotides, the CDR3 is TGCAGCGTTGAGGTGTTAACTCCTAGCACAGATACGCAGTATTTT. The chain couples TRBV29-1 to TRBJ2-3; D is ambiguous. The CDR3 spans 15 residues. With 3 bases removed from V and 0 bases from J, the gap between germline ends came to 13 bases. In germline, CDR1 is SQVTM, CDR2 ANQGSEA.

The J gene is TRBJ2-7, the V gene TRBV7-9, with 8 bases fitting TRBD1. The CDR3 length is 15 residues. With 3 bases clipped from V and 0 bases from J, the junction kept 4 bases outside the gene matches. Germline assignment: CDR1 SEHNR and CDR2 FQNEAQ (reference sequence). CDR3 nucleotides: TGTGCCAGCAGCTTTTGGGACAGGAGCTCCTACGAGCAGTACTTC. This sequence encodes CASSFWDRSSYEQYF.

The rearrangement uses TRBV12-3 or TRBV12-4 and TRBJ1-2; D remains unclear. Between the trimmed V and J ends, which lost 4 bases and 2 bases, there was a span of 14 bases. There are 15 residues in the CDR3. The chain's CDR3 is CASSYLGRDNYGYTF. In nucleotides, the CDR3 is TGTGCCAGCAGTTACCTTGGGAGAGACAACTATGGCTACACCTTC.

This clonotype was found many times. The chain joins TRBV4-2 to TRBJ2-7, with a weak D call TRBD2 (5 bases). Trimming removed 0 bases at V and 3 bases at J, with 15 bases between. The length of the CDR3 is 16 residues. Germline CDR1 is LGHNA and CDR2 is YNFKEQ. The CDR3 nucleotides are TGTGCCAGCAGCCAAGAGAGCGGAGGCAGGAACTACGAGCAGTACTTC. Translated: CASSQESGGRNYEQYF.

This clonotype was seen many times. The chain carries TRBV6-5 and TRBJ2-1; 8 bases line up with TRBD1. The CDR3 is 15 amino acids. The V gene's germline CDR1 is MNHEY and CDR2 SVGAGI. Trimming cost V 2 bases and J 4 bases; bases outside gene matches: 4. CDR3 protein: CASSYRGTGYNEQFF. CDR3 DNA: TGTGCCAGCAGTTACCGGGGGACAGGTTACAATGAGCAGTTCTTC.

The table lists this clonotype with a few counts. The J gene is TRBJ2-1, the V gene TRBV9, with D perhaps TRBD2 (5 bases). V was pared by 4 bases and J by 7 bases, with 12 bases between. Germline loops: CDR1 SGDLS, CDR2 YYNGEE. CDR3 length: 13 residues. The CDR3 DNA follows: TGTGCCAGCAGCCCAAGAACGGGGAATGAGCAGTTCTTC. As protein: CASSPRTGNEQFF.

This clonotype has ten or more counts. The J gene is TRBJ1-5, the V gene TRBV4-1; 7 nucleotides agree with TRBD1. The J segment lost 0 bases and the V segment lost 4 bases, leaving 6 bases of the junction unmatched. This CDR3 spans 16 amino acids. CDR1 MGHRA and CDR2 YSYEKL come from the germline V gene. The DNA of the CDR3 is TGCGCCAGCAGCCTGGGACAGAAATTTAGCAATCAGCCCCAGCATTTT. Translating it yields CASSLGQKFSNQPQHF.

Many counts were recorded for this clonotype. V is TRBV4-1 and J is TRBJ2-1; 8 positions agree with TRBD2. This CDR3 contains 11 residues. In germline, CDR1 is MGHRA, CDR2 YSYEKL. V gave up 2 bases and J gave up 14 bases; unmatched junction bases: 2. Here the CDR3 DNA reads TGCGCCAGCAGCCAAAGCGGGAGTAAGTTCTTC. Its protein is CASSQSGSKFF.

This chain links TRBV15 with TRBJ1-6, with 7 positions matching TRBD1. The CDR3 length is 14 residues. The germline V gene has CDR1 LNHNV and CDR2 YYDKDF (reference sequence). Losses at the gene ends were 5 bases for V and 4 bases for J; bases not matched to a gene: 2. The CDR3 sequence is CATSEQGYNSPLHF. Here the CDR3 DNA reads TGTGCCACCAGCGAACAGGGGTATAATTCACCCCTCCACTTT.

This clonotype was seen a handful of times. The chain combines TRBV4-2 with TRBJ2-3, with unresolved D. Deletions cut 0 bases from V and 0 bases from J, with 7 bases between. The CDR3 has 15 amino acids. Per the germline V gene, CDR1 is LGHNA and CDR2 is YNFKEQ. CDR3 loop: CASSQDVTSTDTQYF. In nucleotides, the CDR3 is TGTGCCAGCAGCCAAGATGTCACTAGCACAGATACGCAGTATTTT.